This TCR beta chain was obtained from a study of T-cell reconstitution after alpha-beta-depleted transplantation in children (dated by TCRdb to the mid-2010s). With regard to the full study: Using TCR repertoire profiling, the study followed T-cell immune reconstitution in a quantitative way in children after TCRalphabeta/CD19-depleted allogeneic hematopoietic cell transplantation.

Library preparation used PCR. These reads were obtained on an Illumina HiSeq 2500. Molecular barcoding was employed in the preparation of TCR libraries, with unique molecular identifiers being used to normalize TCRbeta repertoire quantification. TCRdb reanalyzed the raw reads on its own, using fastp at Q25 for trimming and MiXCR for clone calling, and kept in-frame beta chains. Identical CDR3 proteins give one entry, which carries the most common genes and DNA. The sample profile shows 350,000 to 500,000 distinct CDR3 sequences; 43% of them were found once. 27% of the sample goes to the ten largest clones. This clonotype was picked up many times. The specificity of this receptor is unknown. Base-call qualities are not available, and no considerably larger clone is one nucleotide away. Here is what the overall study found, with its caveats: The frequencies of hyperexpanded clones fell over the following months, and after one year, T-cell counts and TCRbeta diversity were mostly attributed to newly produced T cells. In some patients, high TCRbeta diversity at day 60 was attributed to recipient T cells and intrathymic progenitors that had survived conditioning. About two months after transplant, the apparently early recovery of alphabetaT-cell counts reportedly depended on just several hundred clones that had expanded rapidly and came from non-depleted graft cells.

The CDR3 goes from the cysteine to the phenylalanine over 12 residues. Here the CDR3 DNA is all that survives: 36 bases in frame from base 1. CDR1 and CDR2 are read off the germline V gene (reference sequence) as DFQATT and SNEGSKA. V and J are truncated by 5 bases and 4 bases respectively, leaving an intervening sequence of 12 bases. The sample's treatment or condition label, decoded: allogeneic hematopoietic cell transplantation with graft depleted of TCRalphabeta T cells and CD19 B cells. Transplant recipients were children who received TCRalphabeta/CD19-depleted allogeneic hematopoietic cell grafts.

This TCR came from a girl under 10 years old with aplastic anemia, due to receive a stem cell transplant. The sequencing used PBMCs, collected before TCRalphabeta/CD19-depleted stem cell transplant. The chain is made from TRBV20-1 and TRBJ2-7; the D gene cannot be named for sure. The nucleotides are TGCAGTGCTCCCGGACGGCAATACGAGCAGTACTTC. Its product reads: CSAPGRQYEQYF.